This entry describes one TCR beta chain. This sample is part of a study of response to subunit inactivated influenza vaccine. Germline CDR1 and CDR2: LGHNA and YNFKEQ. The ends were cut back, 0 bases at V and 5 bases at J, with 15 bases in the middle. The CDR3 has 16 residues. Each CDR3 protein gets one entry after TCRdb re-called the RT-PCR reads with MiXCR. The repertoire includes some 540,000 distinct CDR3 sequences, around a quarter of them detected once, and around 2.8% sits in the top ten. This sample also appeared in a second study, on T cells expressing NK-cell markers. That paper adds: cDNA encoding TCR beta was synthesized via 5'RACE template switching incorporating UMIs. CD3+CD56+NKG2C+, CD3+CD56+NKG2C- and CD3+CD56-NKG2C+ T cells, once sorted, supplied the TCR beta repertoires. Each of about six donors carried dominant NKG2C+ clonotypes accounting for about 1.0-7.5% of CD8+ T cells.

The rearrangement uses TRBV4-2 and TRBJ2-3, with D perhaps TRBD2 (7 bases). The TCR originated in a man between 50 and 59 years old who received an inactivated influenza vaccine. Specimen: CD4+ T cells sorted from PBMCs, collected 11 to 12 days after vaccination. CDR3 nucleotides: TGTGCCAGCAGCCAAGAGGGGGGGGGGCCGATAGATACGCAGTATTTT. Its protein product is CASSQEGGGPIDTQYF.